Each of the 19 T cell receptor beta chains below was sequenced from the same sample in a study of blood T cell repertoires in COVID-19. TCRdb's table, derived via immunoSEQ multiplex PCR, lists solely in-frame clones and lacks some. The data hold about 190,000 clones, with nearly 90% observed a single time. Sequencing used peripheral blood. Receptor source: a man in his fifties with acute or convalescent COVID-19.

Only a few counts were recorded for this clone. The chain couples TRBV5-1 to TRBJ1-3; tentatively, D is TRBD1 (5 bases). V was shortened by 1 base and J by 0 bases, with 8 bases between the two germline ends. The V gene's germline CDR1 is SGHRS and CDR2 YFSETQ. The CDR3 length is 15 residues. The CDR3 region has the DNA TGCGCCAGCAGCTTGTCAGGGCCCTCTGGAAACACCATATATTTT. It specifies CASSLSGPSGNTIYF.

In regard to this clone: This sample includes further DNA sequences coding for the same CDR3. The chain has TRBV28 and TRBJ1-2; D not resolved. In germline, CDR1 is MDHEN, CDR2 SYDVKM. Trimming took 5 bases from V and 2 from J, leaving 3 bases between them. This CDR3 has 11 amino acids. The CDR3 sequence is CASSQNYGYTF. CDR3 DNA sequence: TGTGCCAGCAGTCAGAACTATGGCTACACCTTC.

This chain connects TRBV12-3 or TRBV12-4 to TRBJ2-2; no firm D call. The CDR3 is made up of 12 amino acids. The V and J ends lost 3 bases and 6 bases respectively, with 5 bases between them. This chain's CDR3 is CASSFSAGELFF. In nucleotides, the CDR3 is TGTGCCAGCAGTTTTTCAGCCGGGGAGCTGTTTTTT.

The chain recombines TRBV27 with TRBJ1-6, with no clear D. With 0 bases removed from V and 3 bases from J, the gap between germline ends came to 6 bases. CDR3 length equals 15 residues. Germline V gives CDR1 MNHEY, CDR2 SMNVEV (reference sequence). For the CDR3, the DNA is TGTGCCAGCAGTTTATCGACACGCTATAATTCACCCCTCCACTTT. It specifies CASSLSTRYNSPLHF.

This chain connects TRBV2 to TRBJ1-5; no clear D gene. Looked up from germline, CDR1 is SNHLY and CDR2 is FYNNEI. Trimming took off 6 bases at V and 0 bases at J, with 6 bases between the two ends. The length of the CDR3 is 13 residues. The CDR3, as DNA: TGTGCCAGCAGCGAACGTAGCAATCAGCCCCAGCATTTT. Translated, it gives CASSERSNQPQHF.

The V and J genes are TRBV11-3 and TRBJ1-3; TRBD1 matches 9 bases. After removal of 10 bases from V and 5 bases from J, the junction contained 21 bases not matched to a gene. The CDR3 totals 18 residues. Germline V CDR1 and CDR2: SGHNT, YENEEA. In DNA form, the CDR3 reads TGTGCCAATAACCGTGGGGACAGGGCCGGAGGGCCTAGAAACACCATATATTTT. It translates to CANNRGDRAGGPRNTIYF. The variable domain in full, completed from reference TRBV11-3 and TRBJ1-3, reads EAGVVQSPRYKIIEKKQPVAFWCNPISGHNTLYWYLQNLGQGPELLIRYENEEAVDDSQLPKDRFSAERLKGVDSTLKIQPAELGDSAVYLCANNRGDRAGGPRNTIYFGEGSWLTVV.

The J gene is TRBJ2-5, the V gene TRBV4-3; no reliable D call. V was clipped by 1 base and J by 5 bases, with 5 bases between them. The CDR3 has 12 amino acids. Germline V gene lookup returns CDR1 LGHNA and CDR2 YSLEER. Here the CDR3 reads CASSQAGETQYF. The CDR3 DNA follows: TGCGCCAGCAGCCAAGCTGGCGAGACCCAGTACTTC.

This rearrangement joins TRBV4-2 to TRBJ2-1; 8 bases are shared with TRBD1. There are 15 residues in the CDR3. CDR1 is LGHNA, CDR2 YNFKEQ, per germline. J gave up 1 base and V 5 bases, and 4 bases lay outside the gene matches. Here the CDR3 reads CASSSGGKSYNEQFF. The CDR3, as DNA: TGTGCCAGCAGCTCAGGGGGCAAGTCCTACAATGAGCAGTTCTTC.

The rearrangement links TRBV29-1 to TRBJ2-1, with 7 positions matching TRBD2. In germline, CDR1 is SQVTM, CDR2 ANQGSEA. Unmatched junction bases numbered 10, after V lost 6 bases and J lost 2 bases. This CDR3 spans 15 amino acids. In DNA form, the CDR3 reads TGCAGCGTCCGGGGGGAAGCGGAAGCCTACAATGAGCAGTTCTTC. Translating gives CSVRGEAEAYNEQFF.

The chain carries TRBV4-2 and TRBJ2-4; tentative D call: TRBD2 (5 bases). Between the trimmed V and J ends, which lost 0 bases and 0 bases, there was a span of 9 bases. This CDR3 has 16 amino acids. Germline lookup yields CDR1 LGHNA and CDR2 YNFKEQ. This CDR3 is CASSQDREGAKNIQYF. In DNA form, the CDR3 reads TGTGCCAGCAGCCAAGACAGAGAGGGAGCCAAAAACATTCAGTACTTC.

Regarding this clone: The sample has other DNA sequences that encode this CDR3 too. J is TRBJ2-6 and V is TRBV27; D is possibly TRBD1 (5 bases). The V gene's germline CDR1 is MNHEY and CDR2 SMNVEV (reference sequence). The CDR3 totals 15 residues. Trimming stripped 1 base from V and 3 bases from J, with 7 bases between. The DNA for the CDR3 is TGTGCCAGCAGTTTATGGGGCAGTGGGGCCAACGTCCTGACTTTC. Translating gives CASSLWGSGANVLTF.

J is TRBJ1-1 and V is TRBV11-2; TRBD1 matches 8 bases. With 1 base clipped from V and 6 bases from J, the junction kept 13 bases outside the gene matches. CDR1 SGHAT and CDR2 FQNNGV come from the germline V gene. The CDR3 covers 17 residues. DNA for the CDR3: TGTGCCAGCAGCTTAGGGTGGGCACAGGGGGAAGGAGCTGAAGCTTTCTTT. Its translation: CASSLGWAQGEGAEAFF.

The chain's CDR3 is CASSVGGGESSYNEQFF. The CDR3 DNA reads as TGTGCCAGCAGCGTAGGGGGCGGGGAGAGCTCCTACAATGAGCAGTTCTTC. The V call is TRBV9, the J call TRBJ2-1; possible D gene TRBD2, 6 bases. The CDR3 is 17 residues long. Germline loops: CDR1 SGDLS, CDR2 YYNGEE. Trimming took 0 bases from V and 0 from J, leaving 13 bases between them.

The chain couples TRBV28 to TRBJ1-5; D is perhaps TRBD1 (6 bases). The ends were cut back, 10 bases at V and 0 bases at J, with 16 bases in the middle. Germline lookup yields CDR1 MDHEN and CDR2 SYDVKM. The CDR3 covers 15 residues. CDR3 sequence reads: CATQGSELSNQPQHF. The DNA for the CDR3 is TGTGCCACCCAGGGGAGCGAACTTAGCAATCAGCCCCAGCATTTT.

This sequence joins TRBV3-1 (or the pseudogene TRBV3-2) and TRBJ1-4; 7 nucleotides match TRBD1. V shed 2 bases and J 0 bases; nucleotides not matched to a gene: 9. This CDR3 has 18 residues. CDR1 LGHDT and CDR2 YNNKEL come from the germline V gene (reference sequence). The CDR3: CASSQLTGSFATNEKLFF. The DNA for the CDR3 is TGTGCCAGCAGCCAATTGACAGGGAGTTTTGCAACTAATGAAAAACTGTTTTTT.

In nucleotides, the CDR3 is TGTGCCAGCAAGTATGGGGCAGGCGAGGAGACCCAGTACTTC. Its protein is CASKYGAGEETQYF. The rearrangement joins TRBV21-1 to TRBJ2-5; no DNA check was done on the table's D call, TRBD1. TRBV21-1 is an annotated pseudogene. The CDR3 consists of 14 residues.

The gene calls are TRBV7-9 and TRBJ2-7; TRBD2 might be the D (5 bases). The germline V gene encodes CDR1 SEHNR and CDR2 FQNEAQ (reference sequence). This CDR3 is built from 11 residues. Trimming removed 3 bases from V and 5 bases from J, with 5 bases in between. The CDR3 coding sequence is TGTGCCAGCAGCTTCGGGGACGAGCAGTACTTC. Residues: CASSFGDEQYF.

V is TRBV5-6 and J is TRBJ2-5; 13 bases line up with TRBD2. CDR1 is SGHDT, CDR2 YYEEEE, per germline. This CDR3 has 16 amino acids. With 3 bases clipped from V and 5 bases from J, the junction kept 7 bases outside the gene matches. In nucleotides, the CDR3 is TGTGCCAGCAGCTCACCCGGGACTAGCGGGAAGGAGACCCAGTACTTC. Protein product: CASSSPGTSGKETQYF.

V is TRBV3-1 (or the pseudogene TRBV3-2) and J is TRBJ1-2; perhaps TRBD1 as D (6 bases). Germline V gene lookup returns CDR1 LGHDT and CDR2 YNNKEL (reference sequence). This CDR3 spans 13 amino acids. The V end lost 4 bases, the J end lost 4 bases, and 10 bases lay between the germline ends. The CDR3 nucleotides read TGTGCCAGCAGCCCCGGGACACGCTATGGCTACACCTTC. Protein: CASSPGTRYGYTF.